This T cell receptor (beta chain) is from a study of blood T cell repertoires in COVID-19. The V end was cut by 3 bases, the J end by 8 bases, with 10 bases between. Germline V gene lookup returns CDR1 LGHDT and CDR2 YNNKEL (reference sequence). The CDR3 covers 12 residues. Sequencing was performed with immunoSEQ multiplex PCR; in TCRdb, only in-frame clones are kept and a portion is missing. In the table there are around 270,000 clones, roughly 90% of which are singletons. A word on this clone: The sample holds other DNA sequences that translate to the same CDR3.

The receptor's source is a middle-aged man with acute or convalescent COVID-19. V is TRBV3-1 (or the pseudogene TRBV3-2) and J is TRBJ1-2; a possible D gene is TRBD1 (6 bases). The sequenced sample consisted of peripheral blood. As DNA, the CDR3 is TGTGCCAGCAGCCAGGGGACAACCGGCTACACCTTC. Its protein product is CASSQGTTGYTF.